This T cell receptor beta chain was sequenced during a study of blood T cell repertoires in COVID-19 (dated by TCRdb to about 2020). Background for the entire study: Samples covering the acute and convalescent phases of COVID-19 were provided by collaborators in the United States, Italy and Spain. The dataset comprised deeply sampled blood TCRbeta repertoires from subjects exposed to, actively infected with, or recovered from COVID-19. A freely available public database, intended as a resource for researchers studying the immune response to SARS-CoV-2, is where the repertoires were released. The samples were drawn from two sources: the first 160 participants of the ongoing ImmuneRACE study, and 1,000 to 1,500 subjects contributed by 6 global collaborators. Nearly every sample came with metadata listing a de-identified subject ID, COVID-19 status, age in years and sex. The prospective study material was composed of cDNA or gDNA derived from T cells, B-cell-depleted T cells, or PBMCs. HLA class I and class II types, where available, came from metadata supplied by the sample provider rather than from assay-based typing. The paper's findings and limits, for the study overall: Clinical and demographic metadata were provided uncurated, with the amount varying by source and participant.

V is pared back by 4 bases and J by 2 bases, with 14 bases lying between the germline termini. From cysteine to phenylalanine, the CDR3 is 15 amino acids long. The retained sequence is limited to the CDR3, 45 bases, with the frame set at the first base. Reading the germline V gene (reference sequence) gives CDR1 LNHDA and CDR2 SQIVND. For this clone: It has no known antigen specificity. No much larger clonotype is one base removed from it; base qualities were not supplied.

TCRbeta CDR3 regions were amplified from genomic DNA using the immunoSEQ Assay, a bias-controlled multiplex PCR. On the authors' methods: Nucleated cell counts per sample were estimated from amplification of reference gene primers within the assay. To quantify the absolute abundance of each unique TCRbeta CDR3 rearrangement, sequence reads were collapsed and filtered. For each sample, productive Simpson clonality was calculated as the square root of Simpson's diversity index across productive rearrangements. TCRdb's version of the immuneACCESS table is confined to in-frame rearrangements and falls short of the full clone set. An unresolved V gene accounts for under half of the shortfall where checked; the remainder is of unknown origin. V and J calls and clone size are those listed in that table; D and trimming were worked out from the DNA. Within this sample are about 90,000 clones, with less than 85% of them counted one time only. The ten largest account for around 7% of the sample.

Each collaborating institution followed its own protocols to collect whole blood in K2EDTA tubes. For TCRbeta analysis, collaborators shipped samples in one of three forms: frozen whole blood, isolated PBMCs, or DNA extracted from either of those sample types. The sequencing sample was made of peripheral blood. The sequence was collected from a man between 65 and 85 years old with acute or convalescent COVID-19. The chain employs TRBV19 and TRBJ1-2, and the D gene may be TRBD1, 6 bases matching. The sequenced DNA is TGTGCCAGTAGTAGACCCGACAGGACGAACTATGGCTACACCTTC. This gives the protein CASSRPDRTNYGYTF.